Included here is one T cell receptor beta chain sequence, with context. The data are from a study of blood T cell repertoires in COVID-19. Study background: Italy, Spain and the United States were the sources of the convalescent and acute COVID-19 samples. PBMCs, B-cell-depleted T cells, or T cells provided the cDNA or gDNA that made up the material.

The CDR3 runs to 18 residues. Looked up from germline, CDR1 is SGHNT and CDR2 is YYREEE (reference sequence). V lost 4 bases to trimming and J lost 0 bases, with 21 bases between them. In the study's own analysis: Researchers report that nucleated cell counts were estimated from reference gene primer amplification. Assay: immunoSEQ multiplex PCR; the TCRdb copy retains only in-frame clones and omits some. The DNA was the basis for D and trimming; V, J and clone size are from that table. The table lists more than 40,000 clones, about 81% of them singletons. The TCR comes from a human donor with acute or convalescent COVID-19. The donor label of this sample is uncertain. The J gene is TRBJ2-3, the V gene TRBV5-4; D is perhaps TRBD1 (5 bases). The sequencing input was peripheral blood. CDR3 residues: CASSPQGFSERSTDTQYF. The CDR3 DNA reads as TGTGCCAGCAGCCCCCAGGGCTTCAGCGAAAGGAGCACAGATACGCAGTATTTT.